This T cell receptor (beta chain) was found in a study of PD-1 blockade in classical Hodgkin lymphoma. Study-wide points: By cycle point C4D1, TCR diversity had risen significantly in CD4+ cells (but not CD8+ cells).

In regard to this clone: Its matching antigen is unknown.

This table comes from immunoSEQ multiplex PCR, and its TCRdb copy is limited to in-frame clones, with some not included. The data hold approximately 100,000 clones, with approximately 90% observed a single time. Germline assignment: CDR1 MNHEY and CDR2 SVGAGI. CDR3 length: 16 residues. Between the trimmed V and J ends, which lost 2 bases and 0 bases, there was a span of 13 bases. Every patient relapsed after autologous stem cell transplantation, and brentuximab vedotin exposure varied. Best response was recorded as complete response, partial response or progressive disease. The chain uses TRBV6-5 and TRBJ1-1; D gene ambiguous. The sequence was obtained from a human donor with classical Hodgkin lymphoma. The sequencing used peripheral blood mononuclear cells (PBMCs), collected before the second cycle of nivolumab. The CDR3 DNA reads as TGTGCCAGCAGTTACATTGGAGACGGAATGAACACTGAAGCTTTCTTT. Protein sequence: CASSYIGDGMNTEAFF.